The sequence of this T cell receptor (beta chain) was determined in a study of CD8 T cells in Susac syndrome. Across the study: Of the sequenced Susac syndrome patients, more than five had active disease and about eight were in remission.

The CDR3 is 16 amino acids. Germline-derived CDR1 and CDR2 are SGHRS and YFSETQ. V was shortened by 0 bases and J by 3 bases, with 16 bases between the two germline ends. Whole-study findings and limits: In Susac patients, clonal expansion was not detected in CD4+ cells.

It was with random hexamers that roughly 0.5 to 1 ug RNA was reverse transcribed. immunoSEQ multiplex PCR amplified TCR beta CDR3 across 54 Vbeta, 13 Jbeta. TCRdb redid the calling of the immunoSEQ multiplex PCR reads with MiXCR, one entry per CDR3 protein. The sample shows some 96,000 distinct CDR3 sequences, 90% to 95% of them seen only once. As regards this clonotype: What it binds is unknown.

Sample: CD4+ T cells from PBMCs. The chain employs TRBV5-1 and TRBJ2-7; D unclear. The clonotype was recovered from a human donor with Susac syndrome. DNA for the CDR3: TGCGCCAGCAGCTTGGATGTCGGTCCAACATTCTACGAGCAGTACTTC. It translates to CASSLDVGPTFYEQYF. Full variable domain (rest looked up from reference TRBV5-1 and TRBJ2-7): KAGVTQTPRYLIKTRGQQVTLSCSPISGHRSVSWYQQTPGQGLQFLFEYFSETQRNKGNFPGRFSGRQFSNSRSEMNVSTLELGDSALYLCASSLDVGPTFYEQYFGPGTRLTVT.